This TCR beta chain was captured in a study of blood T cell repertoires in COVID-19. One Seattle source followed patients from active infection through their disease course. Sequencing used immunoSEQ multiplex PCR; TCRdb keeps in-frame clones, though not all of them. The repertoire holds a few hundred thousand clones, with roughly 89% as singletons. Losses at the gene ends were 5 bases for V and 5 bases for J; bases not matched to a gene: 11. The CDR3 is 16 amino acids. Germline-derived CDR1 and CDR2 are LNHDA and SQIVND (reference sequence). Sequenced input: peripheral blood. This TCR derives from a man younger than 35 with COVID-19, enrolled during active disease. V gene TRBV19 combines with J gene TRBJ2-3; 9 bases map to TRBD2. For the CDR3, the DNA is TGTGCCAGTAGTCGAGATAGCGGGAGTAGGGTAGATACGCAGTATTTT. Amino acids: CASSRDSGSRVDTQYF.